This entry is about one T cell receptor beta chain. Sample-barcoded 5' priming and a J-beta primer mix drove a second PCR of 7 to 11 cycles. From the 5' RACE reads, TCRdb called clonotypes with MiXCR, one entry per CDR3 protein. The sample lists some 1,800,000 distinct CDR3 sequences, roughly 43% occurring once. This sample was included in a study of blood T cells in healthy people across ages. Whole-study context: Per two T cells, about one barcoded beta molecule was captured through template switching.

Trimming at V came to 8 bases and at J to 3 bases, leaving 4 bases not matched to a gene. The CDR3 loop spans 13 amino acids. In germline, CDR1 is MNHEY, CDR2 SVGEGT. The chain carries TRBV6-2 or TRBV6-3 and TRBJ1-5; 7 bases agree with TRBD1. The sample comprised blood. This clonotype was sampled from a human donor in good health. The CDR3 sequence: CASGDRDNQPQHF. The CDR3 nucleotides are TGTGCCAGCGGCGACAGGGACAATCAGCCCCAGCATTTT.